One sample yielded the 27 T cell receptor beta chains listed below, sequenced in a study of sequential checkpoint blockade in melanoma. The treatment is: randomized to nivolumab then ipilimumab (arm A) or the reverse (arm B). Measured with immunoSEQ multiplex PCR; TCRdb has only the in-frame clones, and not every one. Among 15,000 to 20,000 clones listed, 55% to 75% were seen once. This material consisted of CD8+ T cells sorted from blood (inferred from file names), taken from a patient given nivolumab and ipilimumab in sequence. All receptors come from a human donor with melanoma.

The CDR3 nucleotides are TGTGCCAGCAGCGTGGCGGGCAGTGGCTACACCTTC. Encoded protein: CASSVAGSGYTF. The chain employs TRBV9 and TRBJ1-2, with D uncertain. The CDR3 runs to 12 residues. V lost 2 bases to trimming and J lost 7 bases, with 9 bases between them. CDR1 and CDR2 (germline): SGDLS, YYNGEE.

V is TRBV19 and J is TRBJ2-7, with no clear D. Looked up from germline, CDR1 is LNHDA and CDR2 is SQIVND (reference sequence). V was trimmed by 5 bases and J by 6 bases, leaving 14 bases between them. This CDR3 has 13 amino acids. The CDR3 DNA reads TGTGCCAGTAGTTCCCGAACCCGGTCCGAGCAGTACTTC. Protein: CASSSRTRSEQYF.

The V gene is TRBV5-1, the J gene TRBJ2-7; TRBD2 matches at 7 bases. With V trimmed by 2 bases and J by 1 base, 12 bases remained unmatched. The germline V gene encodes CDR1 SGHRS and CDR2 YFSETQ. The CDR3 loop spans 17 amino acids. The CDR3 loop is CASSFTGWGSGSYEQYF. In DNA, the CDR3 is TGCGCCAGCAGCTTTACGGGTTGGGGTAGCGGGTCCTACGAGCAGTACTTC.

The chain links TRBV7-2 to TRBJ2-5; TRBD2 agrees at 7 bases. Germline V gene lookup returns CDR1 SGHTA and CDR2 FQGNSA. J lost 3 bases, V lost 0 bases, and 10 bases had no gene match. The CDR3 totals 17 residues. CDR3 DNA: TGTGCCAGCAGCTTAGCCCCGACTACTAGCGAGGAAGAGACCCAGTACTTC. Amino acids: CASSLAPTTSEEETQYF.

CDR3 nucleotides: TGTGCCAGTAGTCTTAGCGGGGGGCACACCGGGGAGCTGTTTTTT. Translation gives CASSLSGGHTGELFF. This chain uses TRBV19 with TRBJ2-2; 10 nucleotides line up with TRBD2. The CDR3 covers 15 residues. The ends lost 5 bases at V and 3 bases at J; junction bases unmatched: 3. Germline lookup yields CDR1 LNHDA and CDR2 SQIVND (reference sequence).

This chain links TRBV19 with TRBJ1-1; D is perhaps TRBD1 (6 bases). Deletions cut 6 bases from V and 5 bases from J, with 10 bases between. This CDR3 spans 12 amino acids. Germline lookup yields CDR1 LNHDA and CDR2 SQIVND (reference sequence). This CDR3 is CASRQGGTEAFF. The CDR3 DNA reads TGTGCCAGTAGACAGGGCGGGACTGAAGCTTTCTTT.

The chain combines TRBV27 with TRBJ2-1, with TRBD2 identical over 8 bases. Trimming took 6 bases from V and 1 from J; bases not matched to a gene: 8. The CDR3 is 16 residues long. The germline V gene encodes CDR1 MNHEY and CDR2 SMNVEV (reference sequence). This CDR3 reads CASRIRAGVSYNEQFF. The DNA for the CDR3 is TGTGCCAGCAGAATTAGAGCGGGAGTTTCCTACAATGAGCAGTTCTTC.

The V gene is TRBV11-2, the J gene TRBJ2-1; D may be TRBD2 (6 bases). The CDR3 is made up of 14 amino acids. V gave up 5 bases and J gave up 3 bases, with 11 bases separating them. Germline assignment: CDR1 SGHAT and CDR2 FQNNGV. The CDR3 coding sequence is TGTGCCAGCAGCCAAACCGGGAGCTACAATGAGCAGTTCTTC. Its translation is CASSQTGSYNEQFF.

The rearrangement uses TRBV7-6 and TRBJ1-5; TRBD1 matches at 8 bases. CDR1 is SGHVS, CDR2 FNYEAQ, per germline. V was clipped by 5 bases and J by 10 bases; unmatched bases: 10. CDR3 size: 14 residues. The CDR3 reads CASSSDRGFRPQHF. CDR3 DNA sequence: TGTGCCAGCAGCAGCGACAGGGGATTTCGTCCCCAGCATTTT.

This clone was seen repeatedly, ten times or more. This chain connects TRBV9 to TRBJ1-5; 7 bases align to TRBD1. Losses at the gene ends were 0 bases for V and 9 bases for J; bases not matched to a gene: 6. Germline V CDR1 and CDR2: SGDLS, YYNGEE. The CDR3 spans 14 residues. The CDR3 region has the DNA TGTGCCAGCAGCGTAGGGGCAGGGGGAGTGCCCCAGCATTTT. Protein product: CASSVGAGGVPQHF.

DNA of the CDR3: TGTGCCAGCATCTCAGGGAATTCCTACGAGCAGTACTTC. Its translation is CASISGNSYEQYF. The chain carries TRBV28 and TRBJ2-7, with D perhaps matching TRBD1 (5 bases). The CDR3 has 13 amino acids. Per germline, CDR1 MDHEN and CDR2 SYDVKM. V lost 7 bases, J lost 1 base, and 11 bases lay in between.

V usage is TRBV27 and J usage is TRBJ1-2; possible D gene TRBD1, 6 bases. The V gene lost 8 bases and the J gene lost 8 bases, with 24 bases spanning the gap. The CDR3 consists of 15 residues. CDR1 is MNHEY, CDR2 SMNVEV, per germline (reference sequence). CDR3 nucleotides: TGTGCCAGCGCCCTTCAGTGGGGGCCGCTTGGGGGCTACACCTTC. Translation gives CASALQWGPLGGYTF.

This chain links TRBV29-1 with TRBJ1-1; the D gene is possibly TRBD1 (5 bases). From germline, CDR1 is SQVTM and CDR2 ANQGSEA. The CDR3 totals 16 residues. V lost 0 bases and J lost 5, with 19 bases in between. The CDR3: CSVEDLGLSRGTEAFF. CDR3 DNA: TGCAGCGTTGAAGATCTTGGGCTCTCTCGGGGGACTGAAGCTTTCTTT.

V gene TRBV11-2 combines with J gene TRBJ1-2; TRBD1 aligns across 7 bases. After removal of 4 bases from V and 8 bases from J, the junction contained 7 bases not matched to a gene. Germline-derived CDR1 and CDR2 are SGHAT and FQNNGV. The CDR3 has 13 residues. The CDR3 loop reads CASSSTGFRGYTF. As DNA, the CDR3 is TGTGCCAGCAGCTCGACAGGGTTCCGGGGCTACACCTTC.

This clone was seen only once. This sequence joins TRBV5-1 and TRBJ1-2, with 8 bases aligning to TRBD1. Per the germline V gene, CDR1 is SGHRS and CDR2 is YFSETQ. Trimming at V came to 2 bases and at J to 2 bases, leaving 5 bases not matched to a gene. The CDR3 is 15 residues long. CDR3 in DNA: TGCGCCAGCAGCTTCAATGGACAGGGAAACTATGGCTACACCTTC. It translates to CASSFNGQGNYGYTF.

The V call is TRBV27, the J call TRBJ2-7; unclear D gene. Germline-derived CDR1 and CDR2 are MNHEY and SMNVEV (reference sequence). Trimming removed 9 bases at V and 0 bases at J, with 9 bases between. The CDR3 consists of 12 residues. This CDR3 reads CASFDSSYEQYF. The CDR3 coding sequence is TGTGCCAGTTTTGACTCCTCCTACGAGCAGTACTTC.

The chain recombines TRBV5-1 with TRBJ1-2; D may be TRBD1 (5 bases). Trimming removed 1 base from V and 5 bases from J, with 15 bases in between. Germline lookup yields CDR1 SGHRS and CDR2 YFSETQ. The CDR3 totals 15 residues. CDR3 sequence (DNA): TGCGCCAGCAGCTTGAAGTCAGGGTTCCCGTATGGCTACACCTTC. It is translated as CASSLKSGFPYGYTF. Supplemented by reference TRBV5-1 and TRBJ1-2, the full variable domain reads KAGVTQTPRYLIKTRGQQVTLSCSPISGHRSVSWYQQTPGQGLQFLFEYFSETQRNKGNFPGRFSGRQFSNSRSEMNVSTLELGDSALYLCASSLKSGFPYGYTFGSGTRLTVV.

This clone was picked up one time. The rearrangement uses TRBV7-9 and TRBJ1-1, with unresolved D. The CDR3 extends over 12 amino acids. The V end was cut by 1 base, the J end by 8 bases, with 8 bases between. Germline V gene sequence: CDR1 SEHNR, CDR2 FQNEAQ (reference sequence). The CDR3 bases are TGTGCCAGCAGCTTAGGGGGAGGCGAAGCTTTCTTT. Translation gives CASSLGGGEAFF.

This chain connects TRBV6-5 to TRBJ1-2; 7 nucleotides agree with TRBD1. The CDR3 sequence is 16 residues long. The trim removed 0 bases at V and 7 bases at J, leaving 11 bases unmatched. Germline assignment: CDR1 MNHEY and CDR2 SVGAGI. The CDR3 is CASSYSKTGQGGGYTF. Written as DNA, the CDR3 is TGTGCCAGCAGTTACTCGAAAACAGGGCAGGGGGGTGGCTACACCTTC.

In its sample, this clone was seen a few times. This chain connects TRBV27 to TRBJ1-6; unclear D gene. The CDR3 totals 12 residues. V gave up 6 bases and J gave up 10 bases, with 10 bases separating them. CDR1 MNHEY and CDR2 SMNVEV come from the germline V gene (reference sequence). The CDR3 bases are TGTGCCAGCAGGGGCGTAAGATCACCCCTCCACTTT. Translation gives CASRGVRSPLHF.

The chain uses TRBV11-3 and TRBJ1-1, with TRBD1 matching 8 bases. Losses at the gene ends were 4 bases for V and 3 bases for J; bases not matched to a gene: 7. The CDR3 has 15 residues. Germline V gene sequence: CDR1 SGHNT, CDR2 YENEEA. CDR3 coding DNA: TGTGCCAGCAGCTCCCGCGGACAGGGAGACACTGAAGCTTTCTTT. Encoded protein: CASSSRGQGDTEAFF.

The rearrangement links TRBV13 to TRBJ2-7, with a tentative D call TRBD1 (5 bases). Per the germline V gene, CDR1 is PRHDT and CDR2 is FYEKMQ (reference sequence). This CDR3 contains 15 residues. V was trimmed by 5 bases and J by 2 bases, leaving 16 bases between them. The CDR3 region has the DNA TGTGCCAGCAGCCCTTTGGCAGGGATCCCCTACGAGCAGTACTTC. Translating it yields CASSPLAGIPYEQYF.

The rearrangement uses TRBV13 and TRBJ1-1; D is ambiguous. V was clipped by 1 base and J by 11 bases, with 17 bases between them. CDR3 size: 14 residues. Looked up from germline, CDR1 is PRHDT and CDR2 is FYEKMQ (reference sequence). The CDR3 spells CASSLVAGYLGAFF. The CDR3 nucleotides are TGTGCCAGCAGCTTAGTGGCAGGTTACCTTGGTGCTTTCTTT.

The V call is TRBV6-1, the J call TRBJ1-1, with D tentatively TRBD1 (5 bases). The CDR3 has 14 amino acids. V gave up 1 base and J gave up 11 bases, with 17 bases separating them. CDR1 and CDR2 (germline): MNHNS, SASEGT. DNA for the CDR3: TGTGCCAGCAGTGAAGTAGGGGCCCTAAATAAGGCTTTCTTT. Translating gives CASSEVGALNKAFF.

This clone was seen once. The genes are TRBV6-1 and TRBJ2-7; 7 nucleotides agree with TRBD2. This CDR3 region has 15 residues. V shed 4 bases and J 2 bases; nucleotides not matched to a gene: 8. CDR1 and CDR2 from the germline V gene are MNHNS and SASEGT. The CDR3 is CASSGEGKGTYEQYF. CDR3 in DNA: TGTGCCAGCAGTGGGGAGGGCAAGGGTACCTACGAGCAGTACTTC.

This rearrangement joins TRBV27 to TRBJ2-7; D possibly corresponds to TRBD1 (5 bases). V gave up 5 bases and J gave up 7 bases, with 15 bases separating them. The CDR3 loop spans 13 amino acids. Germline-derived CDR1 and CDR2 are MNHEY and SMNVEV (reference sequence). CDR3 in DNA: TGTGCCAGCAGTCCCCTGCAGGGATGGGAGCAGTACTTC. This gives the protein CASSPLQGWEQYF.

The J gene is TRBJ2-7, the V gene TRBV6-5; no clear D. Deletions cut 0 bases from V and 7 bases from J, with 7 bases between. This CDR3 spans 12 amino acids. Germline V gene sequence: CDR1 MNHEY, CDR2 SVGAGI. The CDR3 loop is CASSYSLREQYF. CDR3 coding DNA: TGTGCCAGCAGTTACTCGTTGCGTGAGCAGTACTTC.